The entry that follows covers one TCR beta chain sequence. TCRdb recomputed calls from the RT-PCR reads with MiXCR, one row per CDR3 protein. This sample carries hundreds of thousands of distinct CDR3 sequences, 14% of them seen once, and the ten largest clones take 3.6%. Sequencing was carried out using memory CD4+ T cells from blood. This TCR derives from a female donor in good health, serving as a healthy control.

CDR3 bases: TGCGCCAGCAGCACCTCAGGGGGCGGAGGCAATGAGCAGTTCTTC. This codes for CASSTSGGGGNEQFF. The genes are TRBV5-1 and TRBJ2-1; 8 nucleotides agree with TRBD1. CDR1 and CDR2 from the germline V gene are SGHRS and YFSETQ. After removal of 4 bases from V and 6 bases from J, the junction contained 9 bases not matched to a gene. The CDR3 loop spans 15 amino acids.